These 9 T cell receptor beta chains came from one sample sequenced in a study of T cell responses to AZD1222 COVID-19 vaccine. Sequencing was performed with immunoSEQ multiplex PCR; in TCRdb, only in-frame clones are kept and a portion is missing. Found here are 130,000 to 150,000 clones, roughly 92% of them singletons; the top ten hold 1.7%. Here the sequenced sample was peripheral blood, taken on day 0 of AZD1222 vaccination. The receptors originated from an adult in good health.

The V and J genes are TRBV5-1 and TRBJ2-7, with D perhaps TRBD1 or TRBD2 (5 bases each). V shed 4 bases and J shed 6 bases, with 17 bases lying between them. Per the germline V gene, CDR1 is SGHRS and CDR2 is YFSETQ. This CDR3 comprises 14 residues. CDR3 sequence (DNA): TGCGCCAGCAGCCTACGGGACCCCCGGGGCGAGCAGTACTTC. This gives the protein CASSLRDPRGEQYF.

The rearrangement links TRBV9 to TRBJ1-3; D might be TRBD1 (6 bases). From germline, CDR1 is SGDLS and CDR2 YYNGEE. CDR3 length: 15 residues. With 3 bases removed from V and 6 bases from J, the gap between germline ends came to 16 bases. The CDR3, as DNA: TGTGCCAGCAGCGCCTCACCAGGGGAGTCAAACACCATATATTTT. Residues: CASSASPGESNTIYF.

The chain is built from TRBV2 and TRBJ1-4, with unresolved D. Per the germline V gene, CDR1 is SNHLY and CDR2 is FYNNEI. Trimming cost V 5 bases and J 4 bases, with 11 bases left between them. The CDR3 runs 14 residues. CDR3 DNA sequence: TGTGCCAGCAGTCTGCGGCAGATTAATGAAAAACTGTTTTTT. It translates to CASSLRQINEKLFF.

The chain joins TRBV5-5 to TRBJ2-7; perhaps TRBD2 as D (6 bases). V dropped 4 bases and J dropped 5 bases, with 16 bases sitting between them. In germline, CDR1 is SGHKS, CDR2 YYEKEE (reference sequence). The CDR3 contains 14 residues. The CDR3 protein is CASSVPTRGDEQYF. Here the CDR3 DNA reads TGTGCCAGCAGCGTGCCGACTAGGGGCGACGAGCAGTACTTC.

V gene TRBV7-2 combines with J gene TRBJ1-1; a possible D gene is TRBD1 (6 bases). Germline lookup yields CDR1 SGHTA and CDR2 FQGNSA. The V end lost 0 bases, the J end lost 4 bases, and 9 bases lay between the germline ends. The CDR3 length is 14 residues. The CDR3 DNA follows: TGTGCCAGCAGCTTAGCCCCCAGGGGCACTGAAGCTTTCTTT. Translated, it gives CASSLAPRGTEAFF.

The CDR3 loop is CASREEDTQYF. In DNA form, the CDR3 reads TGTGCCAGCAGGGAGGAAGATACGCAGTATTTT. The rearrangement uses TRBV7-3 and TRBJ2-3; D possibly corresponds to TRBD2 (5 bases). V dropped 6 bases and J dropped 5 bases, with 6 bases sitting between them. The germline CDR1 and CDR2 sequences are SGHTA and FQGTGA. The CDR3 is made up of 11 amino acids.

The genes are TRBV7-3 and TRBJ2-6; D is ambiguous. V gave up 3 bases and J gave up 4 bases, with 4 bases separating them. Per the germline V gene, CDR1 is SGHTA and CDR2 is FQGTGA. The CDR3 loop spans 13 amino acids. The DNA of the CDR3 is TGTGCCAGCAGCTTTGCCGGGGCCAACGTCCTGACTTTC. Amino acids: CASSFAGANVLTF.

This clone was detected once. This sequence joins TRBV28 and TRBJ1-5; D possibly corresponds to TRBD1 (6 bases). Trimming cost V 5 bases and J 4 bases, with 21 bases left between them. Looked up from germline, CDR1 is MDHEN and CDR2 is SYDVKM. The CDR3 is 17 amino acids. In DNA, the CDR3 is TGTGCCAGCAGTCCCAACGTCGGACGGGGGGCAAATCAGCCCCAGCATTTT. Translating it yields CASSPNVGRGANQPQHF.

This clone is a singleton in its sample. The chain links TRBV5-1 to TRBJ2-3; 10 nucleotides align to TRBD2. Germline CDR1 is SGHRS and CDR2 is YFSETQ. Trimming at V came to 4 bases and at J to 3 bases, leaving 11 bases not matched to a gene. This CDR3 region has 17 residues. Here the CDR3 reads CASSLPGTSVVTDTQYF. CDR3 nucleotides: TGCGCCAGCAGCCTGCCCGGGACTAGCGTCGTTACAGATACGCAGTATTTT.